The clone carrying this T cell receptor (beta chain) has just a few counts. TCRdb keeps only in-frame clones here, not all; method: immunoSEQ multiplex PCR. This repertoire shows around 130,000 clones, around nine tenths found once; its top ten account for more than 15%. This sample stems from a study of blood T cell repertoires in COVID-19. Trimming shortened V by 3 bases and J by 1 base, and 18 bases separated the two germline ends. CDR3 length equals 17 residues. The germline CDR1 and CDR2 sequences are SGHTA and FQGNSA. This receptor was taken from a man aged 50 or older with active or convalescent COVID-19. What was sequenced was peripheral blood. This sequence joins TRBV7-2 and TRBJ1-2; no clear D gene. CDR3 residues: CASSFKSSSGGNYGYTF. CDR3 nucleotide sequence: TGTGCCAGCAGCTTTAAATCGAGTAGCGGAGGTAACTATGGCTACACCTTC.